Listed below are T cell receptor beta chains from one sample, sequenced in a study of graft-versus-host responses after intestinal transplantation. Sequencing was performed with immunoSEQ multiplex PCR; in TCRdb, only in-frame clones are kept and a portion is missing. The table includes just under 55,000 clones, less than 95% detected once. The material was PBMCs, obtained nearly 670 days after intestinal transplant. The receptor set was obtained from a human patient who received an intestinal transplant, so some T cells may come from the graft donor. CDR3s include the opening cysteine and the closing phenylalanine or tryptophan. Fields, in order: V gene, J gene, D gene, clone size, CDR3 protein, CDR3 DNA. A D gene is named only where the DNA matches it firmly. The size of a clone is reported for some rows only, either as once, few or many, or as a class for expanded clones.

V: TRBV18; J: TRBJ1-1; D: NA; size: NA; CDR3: CASSLEHMNTEAFF; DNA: TGTGCCAGCTCACTAGAACACATGAACACTGAAGCTTTCTTT
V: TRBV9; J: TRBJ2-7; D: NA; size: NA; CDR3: CASSVSLSPYEQYF; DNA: TGTGCCAGCAGCGTCAGTCTAAGTCCCTACGAGCAGTACTTC
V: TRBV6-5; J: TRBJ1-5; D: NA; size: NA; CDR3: CASSYAQGNQPQHF; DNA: TGTGCCAGCAGTTACGCGCAGGGAAATCAGCCCCAGCATTTT
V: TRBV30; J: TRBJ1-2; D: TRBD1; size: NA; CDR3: CAWRETGSHGYTF; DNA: TGTGCCTGGAGGGAGACAGGGTCCCATGGCTACACCTTC
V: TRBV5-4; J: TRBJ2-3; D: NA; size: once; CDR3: CASRQQYSSTDTQYF; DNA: TGTGCCAGCAGGCAACAGTACTCTAGCACAGATACGCAGTATTTT
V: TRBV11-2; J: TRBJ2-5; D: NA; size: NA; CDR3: CASSPTARGETQYF; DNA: TGTGCCAGCAGTCCAACAGCTCGGGGAGAGACCCAGTACTTC
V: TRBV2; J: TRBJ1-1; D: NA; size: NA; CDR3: CASRSALGAFF; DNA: TGTGCCAGCAGGTCAGCCCTTGGTGCTTTCTTT
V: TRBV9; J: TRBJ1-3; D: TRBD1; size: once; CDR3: CASSVGTGGGNTIYF; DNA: TGTGCCAGCAGCGTAGGGACAGGGGGCGGAAACACCATATATTTT
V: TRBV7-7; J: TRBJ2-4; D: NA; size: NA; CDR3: CASSLKGGSGNIQYF; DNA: TGTGCCAGCAGCTTAAAAGGGGGGTCCGGAAACATTCAGTACTTC
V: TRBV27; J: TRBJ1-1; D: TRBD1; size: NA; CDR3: CASGQGARVTEAFF; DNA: TGTGCCAGCGGGCAGGGGGCGCGTGTCACTGAAGCTTTCTTT
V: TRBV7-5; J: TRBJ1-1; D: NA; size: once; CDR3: CVRSAPVNTEAFF; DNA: TGTGTCAGAAGCGCCCCCGTGAACACTGAAGCTTTCTTT
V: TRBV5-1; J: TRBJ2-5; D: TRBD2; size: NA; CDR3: CASSLASGGFRHETQYF; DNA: TGCGCCAGCAGCTTGGCTAGCGGGGGGTTTCGCCACGAGACCCAGTACTTC
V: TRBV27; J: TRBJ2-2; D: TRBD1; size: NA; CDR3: CASRVQGGAYTGELFF; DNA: TGTGCCAGCAGAGTACAGGGGGGAGCCTACACCGGGGAGCTGTTTTTT
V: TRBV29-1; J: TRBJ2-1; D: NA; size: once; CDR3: CSVDGAGFGSEQFF; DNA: TGCAGCGTTGACGGGGCAGGGTTCGGGTCTGAGCAGTTCTTC
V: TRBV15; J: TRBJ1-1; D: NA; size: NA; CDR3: CATSVRVTPEAFF; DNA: TGTGCCACCAGTGTCAGGGTGACCCCTGAAGCTTTCTTT
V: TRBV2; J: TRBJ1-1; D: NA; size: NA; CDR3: CASSVFGDTEAFF; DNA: TGTGCCAGCAGTGTATTCGGAGACACTGAAGCTTTCTTT